This is a list of T cell receptor beta chains from one sample in a study of sequential checkpoint blockade in melanoma. Clones were sequenced by immunoSEQ multiplex PCR, and TCRdb holds only the in-frame ones, with some missing. Among 6,500 to 10,000 clones listed, about 25% were seen once. The material was tumor tissue (inferred from file names), obtained from a patient given nivolumab and ipilimumab in sequence. The receptor source for this set is a human donor with melanoma. Both conserved end residues are part of each CDR3. The D gene is left open where the match is weak. The size of a clone is reported for some rows only, either as once, few or many, or as a class for expanded clones.

clone_size	v_call	j_call	d_call	cdr3_nt	cdr3_aa
-	TRBV19	TRBJ2-7	TRBD2	TGTGCCAGTAGTATAGAGGCGACTAGCGGCACCTACGAGCAGTACTTC	CASSIEATSGTYEQYF
many	TRBV11-3	TRBJ1-2	-	TGTGCCAGCAGCTTGGAAGATGGAGCTTTGGATAAAGGCTACACCTTC	CASSLEDGALDKGYTF
medium-sized	TRBV11-3	TRBJ2-7	TRBD1	TGTGCCAGCAGCTCTCCGGGACAGGGCCAATACGAGCAGTACTTC	CASSSPGQGQYEQYF
many	TRBV4-1	TRBJ1-2	-	TGCGCCAGCAGCCAAGATTCTTCGGGTTTCTATGGCTACACCTTC	CASSQDSSGFYGYTF
few	TRBV4-1	TRBJ2-5	-	TGCGCCAGCAGCCAAGAGTGGGGACTTCAAGAGACCCAGTACTTC	CASSQEWGLQETQYF
many	TRBV11-3	TRBJ1-3	TRBD1	TGTGCCAGCAGCTTTGCCGGGACAGGGGGGGCTGGAAACACCATATATTTT	CASSFAGTGGAGNTIYF
-	TRBV19	TRBJ2-3	TRBD2	TGTGCCAGTAGTATAGTCGGACTAGCGGGGGAGACCACAGATACGCAGTATTTT	CASSIVGLAGETTDTQYF
many	TRBV11-3	TRBJ2-2	-	TGTGCCAGCAGCCCTCTAACGGGAGTAAACACCGGGGAGCTGTTTTTT	CASSPLTGVNTGELFF
many	TRBV11-3	TRBJ2-1	-	TGTGCCAGCAGCTTGGGGGGACAGTACAATGAGCAGTTCTTC	CASSLGGQYNEQFF
-	TRBV10-1	TRBJ1-2	TRBD1	TGCGCCAGCAGCCCACAGGGGAACTATGGCTACACCTTC	CASSPQGNYGYTF
-	TRBV6-8	TRBJ1-1	TRBD1	TGTGCCAGCAGTTCACAGGGGGCCGGCACTGAAGCTTTCTTT	CASSSQGAGTEAFF
few	TRBV6-8	TRBJ1-1	TRBD1	TGTGCCGGGCGAAGGGGGCTATTGGACACTGAAGCTTTCTTT	CAGRRGLLDTEAFF
-	TRBV29-1	TRBJ2-7	TRBD2	TGCAGCGTTGGACAGGGTGGCACTAGCGGGAGATCTGCCCTCTACGGCGAGCAGTACTTC	CSVGQGGTSGRSALYGEQYF
-	TRBV11-3	TRBJ1-5	-	TGTGCCAGCAGCACAGACCCCAGCAATCAGCCCCAGCATTTT	CASSTDPSNQPQHF
few	TRBV6-8	TRBJ1-6	-	TGTGCCAGCAGTTACACTAGGGGTTCTAATTCACCCCTCCACTTT	CASSYTRGSNSPLHF
medium-sized	TRBV11-3	TRBJ1-4	-	TGTGCCAGCAGCTTAACGGTTGGGCCGCAAGAAAAACTGTTTTTT	CASSLTVGPQEKLFF